This T cell receptor beta chain emerged from a study of beta chain features in type 1 diabetes. Purities over 95% were achieved in all sorted populations. The isolated RNA, all of it, was reverse transcribed, so expressed TCRB transcripts were what got sequenced. Some clones are missing from TCRdb's copy, which holds only in-frame ones; the method was immunoSEQ multiplex PCR. This sample has almost 350,000 clones, with around 9% found just once. General observations from the study: All four CD4+ subsets of Type 1 diabetes patients contained TCRB CDR3s that were moderately but significantly shorter. Cells that show high TCR expression could be over-represented by cDNA sequencing.

This clone has more than one count but fewer than ten. No antigen is known for it. The TCR sequence derives from a man younger than 45 with type 1 diabetes. Sequenced input: central memory CD4+ T cells from blood.

The CDR3 DNA follows: TGCGCCAGCACTAGCGGGGGGGCCTTGGGCGAGCAGTACTTC. It yields the protein CASTSGGALGEQYF. The genes are TRBV10-2 and TRBJ2-7, with 12 nucleotides matching TRBD2. From germline, CDR1 is WSHSY and CDR2 SAAADI. V shed 7 bases and J 6 bases; nucleotides not matched to a gene: 7. There are 14 residues in the CDR3.